A single T cell receptor beta chain is shown here with its context. These data are taken from a study of blood T cell repertoires in COVID-19. Overall study: The samples span acute and convalescent COVID-19 from the United States, Italy and Spain. PBMCs, B-cell-depleted T cells, or T cells provided the cDNA or gDNA that made up the material.

This CDR3 has 11 amino acids. V shed 4 bases and J 13 bases; nucleotides not matched to a gene: 1. CDR1 is SGHTA and CDR2 is FQGNSA in the germline V gene. Per the original data handling: Estimated nucleated cell counts came from reference gene primer amplification. Clones were sequenced by immunoSEQ multiplex PCR, and TCRdb holds only the in-frame ones, with some missing. That table furnishes V, J and clone size, whereas the DNA furnished D and trimming. The table includes about 240,000 clones, about 88% detected once. Sequenced: peripheral blood. The clonotype was recovered from a woman in her thirties or forties who had recovered from COVID-19. The genes are TRBV7-2 and TRBJ1-6, with 7 bases fitting TRBD1. Here the CDR3 DNA reads TGTGCCAGCAGCTCCAGGGGGCCCCTCCACTTT. This translates into CASSSRGPLHF.